This T cell receptor (beta chain) was sequenced for a study of identical twins. Study results and limitations: Fewer insertions characterized abundant cord blood beta clonotypes, whereas memory repertoires showed none. Cross-sectional statistics underpinned the conclusions; the same donors were not followed.

CDR1 is SGHTA and CDR2 is FQGTGA in the germline V gene. Between the trimmed V and J ends, which lost 1 base and 5 bases, there was a span of 9 bases. The CDR3 sequence is 14 residues long. A single record per CDR3 protein comes from TCRdb applying MiXCR to the 5' RACE reads. This sample yields around 280,000 distinct CDR3 sequences, of which about 8.3% are seen a single time; less than 2.5% belongs to the top ten. About this clonotype itself: No antigen is known for it.

These data were also filed under a second study, of yellow fever vaccine responses in identical twins.

The rearrangement joins TRBV7-3 to TRBJ2-1; D is possibly TRBD2 (5 bases). This receptor was identified in a woman younger than 30 in good health. Sequenced input: memory (CD45RO+) T cells sorted from blood. The CDR3 DNA follows: TGTGCCAGCAGCTTAATCCCGCGGGACAATGAGCAGTTCTTC. This encodes CASSLIPRDNEQFF.